These T cell receptor beta chains were read from a single sample in a study of identical twins. TCRdb re-called the 5' RACE reads with MiXCR, one entry per CDR3 protein. The sample has around 1.7 million distinct CDR3 sequences, less than 40% seen once. The source material was cord blood. Every receptor here comes from a newborn girl in good health. Both conserved end residues are part of each CDR3. D genes are given only for firm matches. Clone sizes are given selectively: once, few, many, or a class where the clone is expanded.

clone_size j_call d_call v_call cdr3_nt cdr3_aa
. TRBJ2-7 . TRBV28 TGTGCCAGCAGTCCCCCCTTGAGCTCCTACGAGCAGTACTTC CASSPPLSSYEQYF
few TRBJ2-1 TRBD1 TRBV12-3/TRBV12-4 TGTGCCAGCAGTTTAGGGACAGGGCGGGATGAGCAGTTCTTC CASSLGTGRDEQFF
. TRBJ1-1 TRBD1 TRBV7-9 TGTGCCAGCAGCTTAAGAGGGGGCGGAGGTGAAGCTTTCTTT CASSLRGGGGEAFF
few TRBJ1-2 . TRBV20-1 TGCAGTGAGAGCGGTTCCTGGGCCCAAAACTATGGCTACACCTTC CSESGSWAQNYGYTF
. TRBJ2-3 TRBD2 TRBV20-1 TGCAGTGCTAGAGCCGGACTAGCGGGAAGGGCAGATACGCAGTATTTT CSARAGLAGRADTQYF
few TRBJ1-2 . TRBV10-3 TGTGCCATCAGTTTAATTACGGATTCCTATGGCTACACCTTC CAISLITDSYGYTF
few TRBJ2-4 . TRBV7-8 TGTGCCAGACCGCCGGATCTAGCCAAAAACATTCAGTACTTC CARPPDLAKNIQYF
once TRBJ2-1 TRBD2 TRBV9 TGTGCCAGCAGACCGACTAGCGGGCCGTACAATGAGCGGTTCTTC CASRPTSGPYNERFF
. TRBJ1-1 TRBD1 TRBV20-1 TGCAGTGCTGCGACAGGGAGGAGAGCTTTCTTT CSAATGRRAFF
few TRBJ2-1 . TRBV9 TGTGCCAGCAGCGTTACTCGCGATGAGCAGTTCTTC CASSVTRDEQFF
few TRBJ1-1 . TRBV28 TGTGCCAGCAGTTTGACCAGACCCATGAACACTGAAGCTTTCTTT CASSLTRPMNTEAFF
few TRBJ2-7 . TRBV20-1 TGCAGTGCTAGTAGCAGGGACTTCTCCTACGAGCAGTACTTC CSASSRDFSYEQYF
. TRBJ2-7 TRBD2 TRBV7-2 TGTGCCAGCAGCCTCACTAGCGGGAGGAGGGATGAGCAGTACTTC CASSLTSGRRDEQYF
. TRBJ1-1 . TRBV9 TGTGCCAGCAGCCCAATACTTTCTCCGGGGGGCACTGAAGCTTTCTTT CASSPILSPGGTEAFF
. TRBJ2-3 TRBD1 TRBV25-1 TGTGCCAGCAGTGATCCAAAGGGGGCCACAGATACGCAGTATTTT CASSDPKGATDTQYF
. TRBJ2-7 . TRBV12-3/TRBV12-4 TGTGCCAGCAGTTCACTTATAGCCGACGAGCAGTACTTC CASSSLIADEQYF
. TRBJ2-3 . TRBV7-2 TGTGCCAGCAGCCCCTGGGTCTACACAGATACGCAGTATTTT CASSPWVYTDTQYF
. TRBJ2-7 . TRBV5-1 TGCGCCAGCAGCTTGATACGGGGCCTATCCTACGAGCAGTACTTC CASSLIRGLSYEQYF
. TRBJ2-2 . TRBV5-1 TGCGCCAGCAGCTTGGGTCGTGCAGATATGGAGCTGTTTTTT CASSLGRADMELFF
few TRBJ2-3 . TRBV12-3/TRBV12-4 TGTGCCAGCACGGGTTGGGGCGTCGGAGATACGCAGTATTTT CASTGWGVGDTQYF
. TRBJ1-2 TRBD1 TRBV2 TGTGCCAGCAGTGAGTTGGACAGGGCTAACTATGGCTACACCTTC CASSELDRANYGYTF
many TRBJ2-7 . TRBV3-1 TGTGCCAGCAGCCACGGAACCTACGAGCAGTACTTC CASSHGTYEQYF
many TRBJ1-2 . TRBV29-1 TGCAGCGTTTTCGGCTATGGCTACACCTTC CSVFGYGYTF
few TRBJ2-1 . TRBV4-1 TGCGCCAGCAGCATCGCACACGGGAACAATGAGCAGTTCTTC CASSIAHGNNEQFF
. TRBJ2-1 TRBD2 TRBV19 TGTGCCAGTAGTATTAGAACTAGCGGGTTCAATGAGCAGTTCTTC CASSIRTSGFNEQFF
few TRBJ2-1 . TRBV25-1 TGTGCCAGCAGTGAATCTATGGGCAATGAGCAGTTCTTC CASSESMGNEQFF
. TRBJ2-1 TRBD2 TRBV5-5 TGTGCCAGCAGCTTGAGGACTAGCGGGAAAGGATCCTACAATGAGCAGTTCTTC CASSLRTSGKGSYNEQFF
. TRBJ2-4 . TRBV21-1 TGTGCCAGCAGCAAAGCGCGGGGACTTCAGCCGATTCAGTACTTC CASSKARGLQPIQYF
. TRBJ2-3 TRBD2 TRBV3-1 TGTGCCAGCAGCCACGACTATAGCGGGAGGTCAGATACGCAGTATTTT CASSHDYSGRSDTQYF
. TRBJ2-1 TRBD2 TRBV5-1 TGCGCCAGCAGCCCCGGACTAGCGGGGAGGGAGGCCTACAATGAGCAGTTCTTC CASSPGLAGREAYNEQFF
. TRBJ2-7 TRBD1 TRBV6-6 TGTGCCAGCAGCCCTGACTTGACAGGGCCCCCCTACGAGCAGTACTTC CASSPDLTGPPYEQYF
few TRBJ1-2 . TRBV12-3/TRBV12-4 TGTGCCAGCAGTTTACGTCAAATCCTAAACTATGGCTACACCTTC CASSLRQILNYGYTF
many TRBJ1-4 . TRBV28 TGTGCCAGCAGCCCCACAGGAGCTAATGAAAAACTGTTTTTT CASSPTGANEKLFF
few TRBJ2-3 . TRBV4-2 TGTGCCAGCAGCCAAGGTCCTGTCAGCACAGATACGCAGTATTTT CASSQGPVSTDTQYF
. TRBJ2-7 TRBD2 TRBV5-1 TGCGCCAGCAGCCCGACTAGCGGGGGGGGTACAGGAGAGCAGTACTTC CASSPTSGGGTGEQYF
few TRBJ1-5 . TRBV30 TGTGCCACCTCATCGGGGCGAATACAGCCCCAGCATTTT CATSSGRIQPQHF
. TRBJ2-1 TRBD2 TRBV4-2 TGTGCCAGCAGCCAAGATGGGGGACGCGGGGGAACCTACAATGAGCAGTTCTTC CASSQDGGRGGTYNEQFF
many TRBJ1-2 . TRBV20-1 TGCAGTGCTATCCCGACAGCTAACTATGGCTACACCTTC CSAIPTANYGYTF
. TRBJ2-7 . TRBV3-1 TGTGCCAGCACGCCGCGGGGTACTCCCTACGAGCAGTACTTC CASTPRGTPYEQYF
few TRBJ1-2 . TRBV18 TGTGCCAGCTCACCAACCCAGGCAGGCGCAGACTATGGCTACACCTTC CASSPTQAGADYGYTF
few TRBJ2-7 . TRBV7-2 TGTGCCAGCAGCTTTCAGGGCCCGAGCTCCTACGAGCAGTACTTC CASSFQGPSSYEQYF
. TRBJ1-2 TRBD1 TRBV10-3 TGTGCCATCAGTGACAGAGGACAGGATGGCTATGGCTACACCTTC CAISDRGQDGYGYTF
few TRBJ2-7 TRBD2 TRBV27 TGTGCCAGCAGTGGTGGACTAGCGGGCATAGTCTACGAGCAGTACTTC CASSGGLAGIVYEQYF
. TRBJ1-1 . TRBV12-3/TRBV12-4 TGTGCCAGCAGGCTTATTGGGCCCACCGGGACTGAAGCTTTCTTT CASRLIGPTGTEAFF
. TRBJ2-5 . TRBV6-5 TGTGCCAGCAGTTCGGGACGGGATCAAGAGACCCAGTACTTC CASSSGRDQETQYF
. TRBJ2-5 TRBD2 TRBV3-1 TGTGCCAGCAGCCAAGATCTGACTAGCGGGAGGGCCGGTAAGACCCAGTACTTC CASSQDLTSGRAGKTQYF
few TRBJ2-1 . TRBV20-1 TGCAGTGCCCAAAAGGCGAGGGACAATGAGCAGTTCTTC CSAQKARDNEQFF
few TRBJ2-2 TRBD2 TRBV4-2 TGTGCCAGCAGCCAAGGCTTAGCGGGAGGGAACACCGGGGAGCTGTTTTTT CASSQGLAGGNTGELFF
few TRBJ1-1 . TRBV7-9 TGTGCCTCCTTGAACACTGAAGCTTTCTTT CASLNTEAFF
. TRBJ2-1 . TRBV24-1 TGTGCCACCAGTGATTTGCCGGGGAGCTCCTACAATGAGCAGTTCTTC CATSDLPGSSYNEQFF
few TRBJ2-1 . TRBV27 TGTGCCAGCCCGATGGAAAGGGGACACAATGAGCAGTTCTTC CASPMERGHNEQFF
many TRBJ2-7 . TRBV7-2 TGTGCCAGCAGCTTAGGCTCTGGCCGTTCCTACGAGCAGTACTTC CASSLGSGRSYEQYF